This is a list of T cell receptor beta chains from one sample in a study of blood T cell repertoires in COVID-19. Profiling relied on immunoSEQ multiplex PCR, and the TCRdb table lists in-frame clones only, not all of them. Of some 210,000 clones listed, 75% to 90% are singletons. Specimen: peripheral blood. The receptors derive from a man between 60 and 70 years old who had recovered from COVID-19. Each CDR3 is given with its conserved first and last residue. The D gene is left open where the match is weak. Some rows mark clone size as missing; the rest say once, few, many or name a class of expanded clone.

abundance	v_gene	d_gene	j_gene	CDR3aa	CDR3nt
once	TRBV5-1	-	TRBJ2-7	CASSLAGVQYF	TGCGCCAGCAGCTTGGCGGGGGTACAGTACTTC
once	TRBV18	-	TRBJ1-5	CASSPFPVNQPQHF	TGTGCCAGCTCACCATTCCCGGTCAATCAGCCCCAGCATTTT
-	TRBV5-1	TRBD2	TRBJ2-3	CASSSPHSSGQGADTQYF	TGCGCCAGCAGCTCTCCGCATTCTAGCGGGCAAGGGGCAGATACGCAGTATTTT
-	TRBV6-5	TRBD1	TRBJ2-7	CASRPEGNRGYEQYF	TGTGCCAGCAGACCTGAGGGGAACAGGGGGTACGAGCAGTACTTC
-	TRBV25-1	TRBD2	TRBJ2-5	CASSKTSGTFGETQYF	TGTGCCAGCAGTAAAACTAGCGGAACCTTTGGAGAGACCCAGTACTTC
-	TRBV19	TRBD1	TRBJ1-1	CATIRTGALEAFF	TGTGCCACTATCCGGACAGGGGCCCTTGAAGCTTTCTTT
-	TRBV28	TRBD1	TRBJ1-2	CASRNTGGGGYTF	TGTGCCAGCAGAAATACAGGGGGAGGTGGCTACACCTTC
-	TRBV4-3	TRBD1	TRBJ1-4	CASSLGQGYEKLFF	TGCGCCAGCAGCCTCGGACAGGGCTATGAAAAACTGTTTTTT
-	TRBV7-2	TRBD1	TRBJ2-2	CASSFTGQGIAGELFF	TGTGCCAGCAGCTTTACGGGACAGGGTATTGCCGGGGAGCTGTTTTTT
-	TRBV20-1	TRBD1	TRBJ2-7	CSAGGTDEQYF	TGCAGTGCAGGGGGCACGGACGAGCAGTACTTC
-	TRBV7-8	-	TRBJ2-7	CASSLLQGYEQYF	TGTGCCAGCAGCTTGTTACAGGGCTACGAGCAGTACTTC
-	TRBV6-1	-	TRBJ1-5	CASSEELGSVQPQHF	TGTGCCAGCAGTGAAGAGTTGGGCTCGGTTCAGCCCCAGCATTTT
-	TRBV7-2	-	TRBJ1-2	CASSLLRQDYGYTF	TGTGCCAGCAGCTTATTGCGCCAGGACTATGGCTACACCTTC
-	TRBV19	TRBD1	TRBJ2-6	CASSLGQAGANVLTF	TGTGCCAGTAGTCTAGGACAGGCTGGGGCCAACGTCCTGACTTTC
-	TRBV2	-	TRBJ1-2	CASRGGQGDGYTF	TGTGCCAGCAGGGGGGGGCAGGGTGACGGCTACACCTTC
-	TRBV7-2	TRBD2	TRBJ2-7	CASSLAGTSGTYEQYF	TGTGCCAGCAGCTTAGCTGGGACTAGCGGGACCTACGAGCAGTACTTC
-	TRBV18	TRBD1	TRBJ1-3	CASSPTPGQGTSGNTIYF	TGTGCCAGCTCACCTACTCCGGGACAGGGGACCTCTGGAAACACCATATATTTT
-	TRBV2	-	TRBJ2-3	CASSERVDTQYF	TGTGCCAGCAGTGAAAGAGTAGATACGCAGTATTTT
-	TRBV7-9	-	TRBJ1-6	CASSAGVSYNSPLHF	TGTGCCAGCAGTGCGGGGGTCTCCTATAATTCACCCCTCCACTTT
-	TRBV9	TRBD1	TRBJ1-1	CASSAGGSMNTEAFF	TGTGCCAGCAGCGCAGGGGGGTCCATGAACACTGAAGCTTTCTTT